This T cell receptor (beta chain) was identified in a study of cytomegalovirus exposure and HLA in healthy donors. Study-level information: Of 350 to 400 genotyped donors, 81% grouped in the Caucasian-associated ancestry cluster. Whole-study results and caveats: Investigators reported fewer than 200 TCR beta chains as tied to cytomegalovirus. The authors reported that TCR beta sequences could predict HLA-A and HLA-B alleles. These predictions were accurate for most subjects in the first cohort.

Primers included in the PCR were 60 Vbeta and 13 Jbeta primers. Some clones are missing from TCRdb's copy, which holds only in-frame ones; the method was immunoSEQ multiplex PCR. The sample includes about 160,000 clones, around four fifths seen only once; the top ten take under 1%. CDR3 length: 11 residues. The germline gives CDR1 LNHDA, CDR2 SQIVND (reference sequence). V trimming: 6 bases; J trimming: 5 bases; junction bases outside the gene matches: 0. Note on this clone: What it recognizes is unknown.

Healthy bone marrow donors made up the donor group. Sequencing input: PBMCs. The chain recombines TRBV19 with TRBJ1-2, with 7 bases lining up with TRBD1. The TCR was taken from a girl aged 2 to 9 in good health and CMV-seropositive. CDR3 amino acids: CASRDRYGYTF. CDR3 nucleotide sequence: TGTGCCAGTAGGGACAGGTATGGCTACACCTTC.